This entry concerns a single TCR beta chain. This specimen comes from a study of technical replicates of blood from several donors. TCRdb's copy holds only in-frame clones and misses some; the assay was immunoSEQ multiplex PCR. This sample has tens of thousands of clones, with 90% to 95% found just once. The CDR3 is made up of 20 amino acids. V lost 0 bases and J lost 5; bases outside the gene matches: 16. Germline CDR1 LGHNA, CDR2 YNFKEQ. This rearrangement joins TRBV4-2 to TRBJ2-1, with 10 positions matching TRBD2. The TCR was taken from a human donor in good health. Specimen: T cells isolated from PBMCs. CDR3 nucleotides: TGTGCCAGCAGCCAAGATGGAGTCTCTAGCGGGAGATATCTGGACAATGAGCAGTTCTTC. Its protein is CASSQDGVSSGRYLDNEQFF.